These 5 T cell receptor beta chains came from one sample sequenced in a study of Ad26.COV2.S vaccination and SARS-CoV-2 variants. Libraries were prepared by immunoSEQ multiplex PCR; TCRdb keeps only in-frame clonotypes and omits some of them. The sample carries hundreds of thousands of clones, approximately 89% recorded once. Treatment noted: about 20 received Ad26.COV2.S at low or high dose, single or two shots; roughly 5 received placebo; per-sample allocation not given. All samples were drawn on day 63, counting from the first vaccine or placebo injection. This specimen was peripheral blood, taken in a trial of Ad26.COV2.S vaccine versus placebo. The origin of the receptors is a person aged 18-65 years who received the Ad26.COV2.S COVID-19 vaccine or a placebo.

The rearrangement uses TRBV9 and TRBJ2-1, with D perhaps TRBD2 (5 bases). The V gene lost 2 bases and the J gene lost 0 bases, with 15 bases spanning the gap. The CDR3 extends over 17 amino acids. CDR1 and CDR2 (germline): SGDLS, YYNGEE. The CDR3 loop is CASSVRGQPSSYNEQFF. The CDR3 coding sequence is TGTGCCAGCAGCGTTCGAGGGCAGCCAAGCTCCTACAATGAGCAGTTCTTC.

This chain joins TRBV7-9 and TRBJ1-4; D is unresolved. Germline V gene lookup returns CDR1 SEHNR and CDR2 FQNEAQ (reference sequence). V was shortened by 5 bases and J by 0 bases, with 10 bases between the two germline ends. The CDR3 totals 15 residues. CDR3 DNA sequence: TGTGCCAGCAGCCTTGCCCACGCAACTAATGAAAAACTGTTTTTT. It yields the protein CASSLAHATNEKLFF.

The V and J genes are TRBV5-4 and TRBJ1-2; perhaps TRBD1 as D (6 bases). CDR1 SGHNT and CDR2 YYREEE come from the germline V gene (reference sequence). The CDR3 runs 14 residues. The V and J ends lost 3 bases and 4 bases respectively, with 13 bases between them. The CDR3 DNA sequence: TGTGCCAGCAGCTCTAAACAGGGAATCTATGGCTACACCTTC. Its protein product is CASSSKQGIYGYTF. Supplemented by reference TRBV5-4 and TRBJ1-2, the full variable domain reads ETGVTQSPTHLIKTRGQQVTLRCSSQSGHNTVSWYQQALGQGPQFIFQYYREEENGRGNFPPRFSGLQFPNYSSELNVNALELDDSALYLCASSSKQGIYGYTFGSGTRLTVV.

V gene TRBV5-5 combines with J gene TRBJ2-1; D not certain. Trimming took off 0 bases at V and 0 bases at J, with 7 bases between the two ends. This CDR3 comprises 15 residues. Germline loops: CDR1 SGHKS, CDR2 YYEKEE (reference sequence). The CDR3 bases are TGTGCCAGCAGCTTGGGCACGAACTCCTACAATGAGCAGTTCTTC. Encoded protein: CASSLGTNSYNEQFF.

J is TRBJ2-5 and V is TRBV5-5; 10 bases line up with TRBD1. V lost 4 bases, J lost 2 bases, and 11 bases stayed unmatched. Germline V gene lookup returns CDR1 SGHKS and CDR2 YYEKEE (reference sequence). The CDR3 totals 17 residues. The CDR3 DNA is TGTGCCAGCAGCGACGACAGGGGGCGTTGGCGGCAAGAGACCCAGTACTTC. Translating gives CASSDDRGRWRQETQYF.